A single sample is the source of the 12 T cell receptor beta chains below, sequenced in a study of CD8 T cells in ankylosing spondylitis. From the 5' RACE reads, TCRdb called clonotypes with MiXCR, one entry per CDR3 protein. Of 200,000 to 300,000 distinct CDR3 sequences detected, more than 9% appear once; the ten largest clones hold 2% to 3%. Sequencing input: blood, either unsorted or a sorted T cell fraction (not recorded which). These receptors were obtained from a male donor with ankylosing spondylitis or in good health (not recorded which).

At least ten counts were recorded for this clonotype. V and J are TRBV20-1 and TRBJ2-7; TRBD1 matches 9 bases. Germline V lookup: CDR1 DFQATT, CDR2 SNEGSKA (reference sequence). V dropped 0 bases and J dropped 4; count of bases not matched to a gene: 7. This CDR3 comprises 15 residues. The CDR3 loop is CSARDPRGTGYEQYF. The CDR3 DNA reads as TGCAGTGCTAGAGATCCCCGGGGGACAGGGTACGAGCAGTACTTC.

For this clonotype: A much larger clone is a single base away; this may be a read error. This chain joins TRBV7-9 and TRBJ2-5; D may be TRBD1 or TRBD2 (5 bases each). Per germline, CDR1 SEHNR and CDR2 FQNEAQ (reference sequence). The V and J ends lost 1 base and 1 base respectively, with 13 bases between them. The CDR3 contains 16 residues. CDR3 region: CASSLVHRDPQETQYF. CDR3 DNA: TGTGCCAGCAGCTTAGTGCACCGGGACCCCCAAGAGACCCAGTACTTC.

This clonotype was observed many times. The chain combines TRBV3-1 with TRBJ2-2, with 10 bases fitting TRBD1. Germline loops: CDR1 LGHDT, CDR2 YNNKEL (reference sequence). The trim removed 8 bases at V and 8 bases at J, leaving 8 bases unmatched. The CDR3 has 14 residues. The CDR3 is CASAQTGGTGELFF. CDR3 nucleotides: TGTGCCAGCGCCCAGACAGGGGGCACGGGGGAGCTGTTTTTT.

This clonotype was detected ten times or more. The J gene is TRBJ2-4, the V gene TRBV30, with D possibly called TRBD1 or TRBD2 (5 bases each). Trimming shortened V by 3 bases and J by 7 bases, and 16 bases separated the two germline ends. Germline CDR1 and CDR2: GTSNPN and SVGIG (reference sequence). CDR3 length: 14 amino acids. CDR3 in DNA: TGTGCCTGGAGCAGTTCGGGACCGTTGAACATTCAGTACTTC. Encoded protein: CAWSSSGPLNIQYF.

This clonotype was counted between two and nine times. J is TRBJ1-5 and V is TRBV2, with TRBD1 as a possible D gene (5 bases). CDR3 length: 14 residues. Germline loops: CDR1 SNHLY, CDR2 FYNNEI. V was pared by 4 bases and J by 4 bases, with 11 bases between. The CDR3 sequence is CASSGTHRNQPQHF. In nucleotides, the CDR3 is TGTGCCAGCAGTGGGACCCACAGGAATCAGCCCCAGCATTTT.

This clonotype was seen many times. The V and J genes are TRBV4-2 and TRBJ2-4; D is ambiguous. The CDR3 is 17 residues long. Looked up from germline, CDR1 is LGHNA and CDR2 is YNFKEQ. V shed 0 bases and J shed 0 bases, with 12 bases lying between them. The CDR3 region is CASSQEGFLLAKNIQYF. The CDR3, as DNA: TGTGCCAGCAGCCAAGAAGGTTTTTTATTAGCCAAAAACATTCAGTACTTC.

This clonotype was picked up many times. The CDR3 nucleotides read TGTGCCAGCAGCTTAATGGGGAACTCTGGAAACACCATATATTTT. This sequence encodes CASSLMGNSGNTIYF. This chain links TRBV7-2 with TRBJ1-3; D is undetermined. This CDR3 spans 15 amino acids. Germline CDR1 SGHTA, CDR2 FQGNSA. Trimming left V 2 bases short and J 0 bases short, with 8 bases between.

The sample holds many counts of this clonotype. The chain is built from TRBV4-1 and TRBJ1-1; D is possibly TRBD1 (5 bases). There are 13 residues in the CDR3. CDR1 and CDR2 from the germline V gene are MGHRA and YSYEKL. V was trimmed by 0 bases and J by 10 bases, leaving 12 bases between them. In DNA, the CDR3 is TGCGCCAGCAGCCAAGAGAGAGGGGCTCGAGCTTTCTTT. It yields the protein CASSQERGARAFF.

This clonotype was seen repeatedly, ten times or more. The gene calls are TRBV12-3 or TRBV12-4 and TRBJ1-1; TRBD1 is a possible D gene (6 bases). The V and J ends lost 3 bases and 8 bases respectively, with 10 bases between them. The CDR3 spans 12 residues. The DNA of the CDR3 is TGTGCCAGCAGTTTGGGAGGGGGGGAAGCTTTCTTT. Translated: CASSLGGGEAFF.

This clonotype was found once. V is TRBV4-2 and J is TRBJ1-2; D possibly corresponds to TRBD1 (5 bases). This CDR3 region has 13 residues. Germline-derived CDR1 and CDR2 are LGHNA and YNFKEQ. Trimming removed 4 bases from V and 14 bases from J, with 20 bases in between. CDR3 DNA: TGTGCCAGCAGCCCTTTTGGTCCTCTCGGGGCTACCTTC. This gives the protein CASSPFGPLGATF.

The chain combines TRBV29-1 with TRBJ2-5; TRBD1 agrees at 8 bases. CDR1 and CDR2 from the germline V gene are SQVTM and ANQGSEA. Losses at the gene ends were 6 bases for V and 5 bases for J; bases not matched to a gene: 8. The CDR3 runs to 13 residues. DNA for the CDR3: TGCAGCGTCCTCGGACAGGGCCAGGAGACCCAGTACTTC. Its protein product is CSVLGQGQETQYF.

At least ten counts were recorded for this clonotype. The rearrangement uses TRBV29-1 and TRBJ2-3; D is perhaps TRBD1 or TRBD2 (5 bases each). The CDR3 consists of 16 residues. The V gene's germline CDR1 is SQVTM and CDR2 ANQGSEA. The V end was cut by 5 bases, the J end by 2 bases, with 20 bases between. In DNA form, the CDR3 reads TGCAGCGTTCGGGGCCTTAGTGATTTATTCACAGATACGCAGTATTTT. Protein product: CSVRGLSDLFTDTQYF.